Below are 21 T cell receptor beta chains sequenced from a single sample in a study of blood T cell repertoires in COVID-19. Measured with immunoSEQ multiplex PCR; TCRdb has only the in-frame clones, and not every one. This repertoire shows roughly 60,000 clones, 80% to 85% found once; its top ten account for 9.5% to 13%. Input material: peripheral blood. All receptors come from a young man with COVID-19, enrolled during active disease.

The V gene is TRBV19, the J gene TRBJ2-7; 7 bases align to TRBD2. This CDR3 region has 14 residues. Germline V CDR1 and CDR2: LNHDA, SQIVND (reference sequence). V was pared by 5 bases and J by 3 bases, with 7 bases of the junction left unmatched. The CDR3 nucleotides are TGTGCCAGTAGTTCCCTCAGCGGGGACTACGAGCAGTACTTC. This codes for CASSSLSGDYEQYF.

V and J are TRBV11-2 and TRBJ1-1; the D is unclear. With 8 bases removed from V and 2 bases from J, the gap between germline ends came to 9 bases. From germline, CDR1 is SGHAT and CDR2 FQNNGV. The CDR3 spans 12 residues. The CDR3 DNA reads as TGTGCCAGCCAGCGGTTAAACACTGAAGCTTTCTTT. Translated: CASQRLNTEAFF.

This sequence joins TRBV6-5 and TRBJ1-2, with D hard to call. V was cut by 7 bases and J by 7 bases, with 13 bases left in between. This CDR3 region has 12 residues. From germline, CDR1 is MNHEY and CDR2 SVGAGI. CDR3 sequence: CASKEVALGYTF. The CDR3 DNA reads TGTGCCAGCAAGGAGGTGGCTCTTGGCTACACCTTC.

V and J are TRBV3-1 (or the pseudogene TRBV3-2) and TRBJ2-5; 10 nucleotides line up with TRBD2. The CDR3 extends over 15 amino acids. Germline assignment: CDR1 LGHDT and CDR2 YNNKEL (reference sequence). J was trimmed by 4 bases and V by 6 bases; bases with no gene match: 8. The CDR3 reads CASSISGRVLETQYF. The CDR3 DNA reads as TGTGCCAGCAGTATAAGCGGGAGGGTTCTAGAGACCCAGTACTTC.

The J gene is TRBJ1-5, the V gene TRBV19, with D tentatively TRBD1 (5 bases). The germline V gene encodes CDR1 LNHDA and CDR2 SQIVND (reference sequence). V was trimmed by 7 bases and J by 0 bases, leaving 10 bases between them. CDR3 length equals 14 residues. The CDR3 region has the DNA TGTGCCAGTACCATAGACAGTAGCAATCAGCCCCAGCATTTT. Residues: CASTIDSSNQPQHF.

J is TRBJ2-1 and V is TRBV11-3; maybe TRBD1 (6 bases). CDR3 size: 13 residues. Germline V lookup: CDR1 SGHNT, CDR2 YENEEA. Trimming took off 3 bases at V and 10 bases at J, with 13 bases between the two ends. The CDR3 nucleotides are TGTGCCAGCAGCTTCGAGGGGGTTGAAGAGCAGTTCTTC. Amino acids: CASSFEGVEEQFF.

This rearrangement joins TRBV19 to TRBJ1-5; 7 nucleotides agree with TRBD1. This CDR3 spans 14 amino acids. Per germline, CDR1 LNHDA and CDR2 SQIVND (reference sequence). With V trimmed by 4 bases and J by 2 bases, 2 bases remained unmatched. DNA of the CDR3: TGTGCCAGTAGTACCGACAGGGGCAATCAGCCCCAGCATTTT. Its protein product is CASSTDRGNQPQHF.

The J gene is TRBJ2-3, the V gene TRBV19; 9 bases are shared with TRBD1. The ends lost 1 base at V and 4 bases at J; junction bases unmatched: 3. This CDR3 has 15 amino acids. The germline gives CDR1 LNHDA, CDR2 SQIVND (reference sequence). The CDR3 nucleotides read TGTGCCAGTAGTATAGGACAGGGGGGAGCAGATACGCAGTATTTT. Protein product: CASSIGQGGADTQYF.

The CDR3 bases are TGTGCCAGCAGCCCTGTGGACAGGGAGGACTATGGCTACACCTTC. It encodes CASSPVDREDYGYTF. The chain recombines TRBV28 with TRBJ1-2; 8 nucleotides line up with TRBD1. The germline V gene encodes CDR1 MDHEN and CDR2 SYDVKM. This CDR3 has 15 residues. The ends lost 6 bases at V and 3 bases at J; junction bases unmatched: 9.

The chain links TRBV4-3 to TRBJ1-2, with TRBD1 as a possible D gene (5 bases). This CDR3 spans 15 amino acids. With 1 base removed from V and 3 bases from J, the gap between germline ends came to 12 bases. Per the germline V gene, CDR1 is LGHNA and CDR2 is YSLEER. CDR3 loop: CASSQAQGNDYGYTF. The DNA of the CDR3 is TGCGCCAGCAGCCAAGCCCAGGGCAACGACTATGGCTACACCTTC.

This clone was counted only a few times. For the CDR3, the DNA is TGTGCCAGCAGTTTCTCTAAGTCCGGGACTAGCGGGAGGAATGAGCAGTTCTTC. Its translation: CASSFSKSGTSGRNEQFF. The chain recombines TRBV6-2 or TRBV6-3 with TRBJ2-1; TRBD2 matches at 15 bases. CDR3 length equals 18 residues. With V trimmed by 4 bases and J by 7 bases, 11 bases remained unmatched. Germline CDR1 reads MNHEY; CDR2 reads SVGEGT.

The chain has TRBV25-1 and TRBJ1-6; D unclear. The CDR3 loop spans 13 amino acids. Germline CDR1 and CDR2: MGHDK and SYGVNS. Trimming left V 2 bases short and J 4 bases short, with 3 bases between. The CDR3 region has the DNA TGTGCCAGCAGTGAACAATATAATTCACCCCTCCACTTT. Its translation is CASSEQYNSPLHF.

J is TRBJ2-5 and V is TRBV9; D is unclear. This CDR3 region has 13 residues. Germline loops: CDR1 SGDLS, CDR2 YYNGEE. V was pared by 0 bases and J by 1 base, with 4 bases between. The CDR3 coding sequence is TGTGCCAGCAGCGTAGACGGCCAAGAGACCCAGTACTTC. It translates to CASSVDGQETQYF.

This chain links TRBV18 with TRBJ2-4; possible D gene TRBD2, 6 bases. Germline V CDR1 and CDR2: KGHSH, LQKENI. The CDR3 consists of 15 residues. With 5 bases removed from V and 4 bases from J, the gap between germline ends came to 15 bases. This CDR3 reads CASSSPGGMKNIQYF. The DNA of the CDR3 is TGTGCCAGCTCATCTCCGGGCGGGATGAAAAACATTCAGTACTTC.

The chain combines TRBV7-9 with TRBJ2-7; D unclear. This CDR3 is 12 amino acids long. The V and J ends lost 5 bases and 0 bases respectively, with 5 bases between them. Germline CDR1 and CDR2: SEHNR and FQNEAQ (reference sequence). CDR3 DNA: TGTGCCAGCAGCCTAATCTCCTACGAGCAGTACTTC. Amino acid sequence: CASSLISYEQYF.

This clone has a handful of counts. The V gene is TRBV7-6, the J gene TRBJ1-3; 9 nucleotides agree with TRBD1. The CDR3 loop spans 17 amino acids. Germline CDR1 SGHVS, CDR2 FNYEAQ. Trimming took 2 bases from V and 4 from J; bases not matched to a gene: 9. Written as DNA, the CDR3 is TGTGCCAGCAGCTTATCCGAACAGGGGGCAAGGGGAAACACCATATATTTT. Translated: CASSLSEQGARGNTIYF.

The rearrangement links TRBV30 to TRBJ2-5; a weak D match, TRBD1 (6 bases). Trimming took 5 bases from V and 3 from J, leaving 19 bases between them. Per the germline V gene, CDR1 is GTSNPN and CDR2 is SVGIG (reference sequence). The CDR3 contains 15 residues. Here the CDR3 reads CAWGFAQGIKETQYF. In DNA, the CDR3 is TGTGCCTGGGGGTTCGCTCAGGGGATAAAAGAGACCCAGTACTTC.

The rearrangement joins TRBV10-3 to TRBJ1-3, with D unresolved. Trimming stripped 0 bases from V and 0 bases from J, with 9 bases between. Germline CDR1 and CDR2: ENHRY and SYGVKD. The CDR3 is 16 residues long. Written as DNA, the CDR3 is TGTGCCATCAGTGAGTCCAGGCCGCGCTCTGGAAACACCATATATTTT. It codes for CAISESRPRSGNTIYF.

This clone was counted once. V is TRBV2 and J is TRBJ2-3, with 8 positions matching TRBD1. In germline, CDR1 is SNHLY, CDR2 FYNNEI. The CDR3 contains 14 residues. Trimming removed 8 bases from V and 5 bases from J; junction bases left unmatched: 9. The CDR3 is CASLKDRGGDTQYF. The CDR3 DNA reads TGTGCCAGCCTTAAAGACAGGGGAGGAGATACGCAGTATTTT.

The J gene is TRBJ2-7, the V gene TRBV20-1; TRBD2 agrees at 7 bases. The V gene end was trimmed by 3 bases and the J gene end by 0 bases; junction bases not matched to a gene: 8. Germline CDR1 reads DFQATT; CDR2 reads SNEGSKA (reference sequence). This CDR3 is 15 amino acids long. The CDR3 region is CSASNPGTNSYEQYF. The CDR3 DNA reads TGCAGTGCTAGTAACCCCGGGACTAACTCCTACGAGCAGTACTTC.

The chain employs TRBV5-1 and TRBJ2-1; 14 nucleotides line up with TRBD2. The CDR3 runs to 16 residues. J gave up 7 bases and V 5 bases, and 8 bases lay outside the gene matches. Germline values: CDR1 SGHRS, CDR2 YFSETQ. CDR3 sequence reads: CASSHQRLAGGNEQFF. CDR3 in DNA: TGCGCCAGCAGTCATCAGCGACTAGCGGGAGGGAATGAGCAGTTCTTC.